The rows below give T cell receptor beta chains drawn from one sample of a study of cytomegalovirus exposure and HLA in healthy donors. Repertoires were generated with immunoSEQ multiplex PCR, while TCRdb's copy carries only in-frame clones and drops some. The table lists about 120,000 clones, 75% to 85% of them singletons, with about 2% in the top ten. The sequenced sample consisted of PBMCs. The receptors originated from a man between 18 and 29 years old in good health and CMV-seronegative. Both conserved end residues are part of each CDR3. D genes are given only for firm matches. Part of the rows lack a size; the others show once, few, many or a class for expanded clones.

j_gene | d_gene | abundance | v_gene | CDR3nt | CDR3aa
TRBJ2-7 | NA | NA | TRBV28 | TGTGCCAGCAGCGGAGACTCCTACGAGCAGTACTTC | CASSGDSYEQYF
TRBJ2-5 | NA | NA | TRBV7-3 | TGTGCCAGCAGCTTAACCCTAGTCGAGACCCAGTACTTC | CASSLTLVETQYF
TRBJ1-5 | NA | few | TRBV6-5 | TGTGCCAGCAGTTCCCACAGTGAAAATCAGCCCCAGCATTTT | CASSSHSENQPQHF
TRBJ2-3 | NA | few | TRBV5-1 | TGCGCCAGCAGCGCAGGACAGAGCACAGATACGCAGTATTTT | CASSAGQSTDTQYF
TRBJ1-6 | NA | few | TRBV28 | TGTGCCAGCAGCCTTCAAGTCCGGACAGAATATAATTCACCCCTCCACTTT | CASSLQVRTEYNSPLHF
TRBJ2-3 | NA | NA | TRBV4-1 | TGCGCCAGCAGCCAAGTGAATCTAGTTGCTACAGATACGCAGTATTTT | CASSQVNLVATDTQYF
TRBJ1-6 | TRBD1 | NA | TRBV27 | TGTGCCAGCAGTTTGGTAGGGGGCTTTGATTCACCCCTCCACTTT | CASSLVGGFDSPLHF
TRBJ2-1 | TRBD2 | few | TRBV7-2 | TGTGCCAGCAGCTCAGCGGGAGTGGGGTACAATGAGCAGTTCTTC | CASSSAGVGYNEQFF
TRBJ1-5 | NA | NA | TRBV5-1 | TGCGCCAGCAGCTTGGCGCCGGGGGGAGGCAATCAGCCCCAGCATTTT | CASSLAPGGGNQPQHF
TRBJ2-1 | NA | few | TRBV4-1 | TGCGCCAGCAGCCAAGCGGACAAAGCGGAGCAGTTCTTC | CASSQADKAEQFF
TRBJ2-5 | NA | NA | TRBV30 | TGTGCCTGGAGTGTCCGAGCGCGGGAGACCCAGTACTTC | CAWSVRARETQYF
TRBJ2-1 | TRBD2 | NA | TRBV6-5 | TGTGCCAGCAGCCTCGGACTAGCGGACAATGAGCAGTTCTTC | CASSLGLADNEQFF
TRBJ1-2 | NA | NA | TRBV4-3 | TGCGCCAGCAGCCAAGATATTAGGGCGGGGGGGTTTGGCTACACCTTC | CASSQDIRAGGFGYTF
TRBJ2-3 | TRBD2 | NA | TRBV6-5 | TGTGCCAGCAGCTCTAGCGGGAAACGCACAGATACGCAGTATTTT | CASSSSGKRTDTQYF
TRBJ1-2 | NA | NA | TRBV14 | TGTGCCAGCAGCCAAGAACCCCGGGGGGTGTCCGATGGCTACACCTTC | CASSQEPRGVSDGYTF
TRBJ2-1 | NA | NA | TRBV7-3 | TGTGCCAGCAGCCGCGTCTGGGCAACCTCCTACAATGAGCAGTTCTTC | CASSRVWATSYNEQFF